This T cell receptor (beta chain) comes out of a study of blood T cell repertoires in COVID-19. At the level of the study: There were acute and convalescent COVID-19 samples, and they came from the United States, Italy and Spain. From T cells, B-cell-depleted T cells, or PBMCs came the material, which was cDNA or gDNA.

The CDR3 extends over 15 amino acids. V lost 1 base and J 8 bases, leaving 17 bases between the germline ends. Germline-derived CDR1 and CDR2 are SGHDN and FVKESK. This clone appeared once. Original methodology: The authors estimated nucleated cell counts from reference gene primer amplification. This table comes from immunoSEQ multiplex PCR, and its TCRdb copy is limited to in-frame clones, with some not included. The DNA gave D and trimming, while V, J and clone size come from that table. The sample yields about 90,000 clones, over 80% seen once. Sequencing used peripheral blood. V and J are TRBV14 and TRBJ1-1; TRBD1 might be the D (6 bases). This clonotype originated in a human donor with active COVID-19. The donor label of this sample is uncertain. The CDR3 region has the DNA TGTGCCAGCAGCCAAGTCATGCGGGGGGCAGGGGAAGCTTTCTTT. Protein product: CASSQVMRGAGEAFF. The whole variable domain, filled in from reference TRBV14 and TRBJ1-1, reads EAGVTQFPSHSVIEKGQTVTLRCDPISGHDNLYWYRRVMGKEIKFLLHFVKESKQDESGMPNNRFLAERTGGTYSTLKVQPAELEDSGVYFCASSQVMRGAGEAFFGQGTRLTVV.